This T cell receptor (beta chain) originates from a study of blood T cell repertoires in COVID-19 (dated by TCRdb to the early 2020s). Describing the broader study: The collaborator samples originated in the United States, Italy and Spain and spanned the acute and convalescent phases of COVID-19. The prospective study material was composed of cDNA or gDNA derived from T cells, B-cell-depleted T cells, or PBMCs. The dataset comprised deeply sampled blood TCRbeta repertoires from subjects exposed to, actively infected with, or recovered from COVID-19. A freely available public database, intended as a resource for researchers studying the immune response to SARS-CoV-2, is where the repertoires were released. Samples came from the ongoing ImmuneRACE study (first 160 participants) plus 1,254 subjects from 6 global collaborators. The sample metadata nearly always contained a de-identified subject ID, COVID-19 status, age in years and sex. Where available, HLA class I and class II types were taken from metadata supplied by the sample provider and were not determined by assay-based typing.

The immunoSEQ Assay, a bias-controlled multiplex PCR, was used to amplify TCRbeta CDR3 regions from genomic DNA. In the source study's methods: The number of nucleated cells in each sample was estimated from the amplification of reference gene primers within the assay. Sequence reads were collapsed and filtered to measure the absolute abundance of every unique TCRbeta CDR3 rearrangement. Productive Simpson clonality was computed per sample as the square root of Simpson's diversity index over productive rearrangements. TCRdb holds this immuneACCESS table with in-frame rearrangements only. Some clones are missing; in checked studies, unresolved V genes explain under half, and the rest has no known cause. Clonal size and the V and J genes are those of that table, whereas D and trimming came from the DNA. This sample has under 300,000 clones in its table, and 80% to 90% of those were observed once. Of the sample, 2.5% to 3.5% falls within the top ten clones.

CDR1 is given as SGHDN and CDR2 as FVKESK, both from the germline V gene. Relative to germline, V is missing 3 bases and J is missing 3 bases, with 10 bases of the junction outside any gene match. Taken from cysteine to phenylalanine, the CDR3 has 17 residues. This entry keeps only the CDR3 DNA: 51 bases, framed from base 1. Of note for this clone: This receptor's antigen is unknown. No qualities accompany the bases; no much larger clone lies one base away.

Each collaborating institution followed its own protocols to collect whole blood in K2EDTA tubes. Collaborator samples were shipped for TCRbeta analysis as frozen whole blood, isolated PBMCs, or DNA extracted from either sample type. Paper-wide results and their limitations: Clinical and demographic metadata were provided uncurated, with the amount varying by source and participant.

Recombination linked TRBV14 to TRBJ1-4, with 7 bases in between that match TRBD1. The TCR originated in a woman aged 25 to 45 with active or convalescent COVID-19. Sequenced input: peripheral blood. The CDR3 region: CASSQRRQGSSNEKLFF. At the DNA level, the sequence is TGTGCCAGCAGCCAGAGAAGACAGGGTAGTTCTAATGAAAAACTGTTTTTT.